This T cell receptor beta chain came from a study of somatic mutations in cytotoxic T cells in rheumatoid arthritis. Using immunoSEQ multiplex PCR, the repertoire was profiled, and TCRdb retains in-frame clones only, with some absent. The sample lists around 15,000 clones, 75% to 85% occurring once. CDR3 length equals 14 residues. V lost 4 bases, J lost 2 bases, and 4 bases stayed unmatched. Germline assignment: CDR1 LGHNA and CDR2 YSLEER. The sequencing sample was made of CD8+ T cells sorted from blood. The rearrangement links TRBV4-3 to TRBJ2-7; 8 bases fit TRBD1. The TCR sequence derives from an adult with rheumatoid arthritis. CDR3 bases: TGCGCCAGCAGCCCAGGGGACAGGACCTACGAGCAGTACTTC. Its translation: CASSPGDRTYEQYF.